The 27 T cell receptor beta chains below all came from one sample that was sequenced in a study of T cells after yellow fever vaccination. TCRdb processed the 5' RACE reads anew with MiXCR; each CDR3 protein has one entry. This table has fewer than 350,000 distinct CDR3 sequences, 8.5% to 10% appearing once. The specimen was PBMCs, collected on the day of the first yellow fever vaccination. The receptor set was obtained from a man aged 18 to 29 who received the YFV17D yellow fever vaccine.

The chain couples TRBV5-1 to TRBJ2-2; 7 positions agree with TRBD2. The CDR3 length is 15 residues. Trimming took 1 base from V and 4 from J; bases not matched to a gene: 4. Germline lookup yields CDR1 SGHRS and CDR2 YFSETQ. The CDR3 reads CASSLPSGGTGELFF. Written as DNA, the CDR3 is TGCGCCAGCAGCTTGCCTTCGGGGGGCACCGGGGAGCTGTTTTTT. The full variable domain, completed using reference TRBV5-1 and TRBJ2-2, is KAGVTQTPRYLIKTRGQQVTLSCSPISGHRSVSWYQQTPGQGLQFLFEYFSETQRNKGNFPGRFSGRQFSNSRSEMNVSTLELGDSALYLCASSLPSGGTGELFFGEGSRLTVL.

V and J are TRBV11-1 and TRBJ2-7, with 12 bases fitting TRBD1. The V and J ends lost 1 base and 3 bases, in that order; junction bases with no gene match: 13. Germline V CDR1 and CDR2: SGHAT, FQDESV (reference sequence). The CDR3 covers 19 residues. The CDR3 nucleotides read TGTGCCAGCAGCTTAGGGGACAGGGGGCGCAGATCTCTTCTCTACGAGCAGTACTTC. It translates to CASSLGDRGRRSLLYEQYF.

The chain combines TRBV4-3 with TRBJ1-1; D is perhaps TRBD1 (5 bases). The germline gives CDR1 LGHNA, CDR2 YSLEER. CDR3 size: 15 residues. V was clipped by 4 bases and J by 2 bases, with 14 bases between them. CDR3 DNA sequence: TGCGCCAGCAGCCGCGGGGCGGGCCGCAACACTGAAGCTTTCTTT. Translation gives CASSRGAGRNTEAFF.

This clonotype has a handful of counts. The V gene is TRBV5-1, the J gene TRBJ1-2; D uncertain. Trimming cost V 0 bases and J 5 bases, with 20 bases left between them. CDR3 length: 17 residues. Germline V gene data show CDR1 as SGHRS and CDR2 as YFSETQ. CDR3 residues: CASSLGDNVPNPYGYTF. DNA of the CDR3: TGCGCCAGCAGCTTGGGCGACAACGTACCGAACCCTTATGGCTACACCTTC.

This chain joins TRBV7-9 and TRBJ2-5; 9 bases align to TRBD2. With V trimmed by 5 bases and J by 0 bases, 7 bases remained unmatched. Germline loops: CDR1 SEHNR, CDR2 FQNEAQ (reference sequence). CDR3 length: 16 amino acids. CDR3 DNA sequence: TGTGCCAGCAGCGACAAGACTAGCGGAGACCAAGAGACCCAGTACTTC. The encoded protein is CASSDKTSGDQETQYF.

The rearrangement joins TRBV4-3 to TRBJ2-1; TRBD2 might be the D (6 bases). V lost 1 base to trimming and J lost 4 bases, with 14 bases between them. CDR3 length: 16 residues. Looked up from germline, CDR1 is LGHNA and CDR2 is YSLEER. CDR3 residues: CASSQVGDFPYNEQFF. CDR3 DNA: TGCGCCAGCAGCCAAGTGGGGGACTTCCCGTACAATGAGCAGTTCTTC.

This clonotype was observed many times. This chain joins TRBV7-2 and TRBJ1-5, with a weak D call TRBD1 (5 bases). V was clipped by 5 bases and J by 5 bases, with 16 bases between them. The CDR3 length is 15 residues. The germline V gene encodes CDR1 SGHTA and CDR2 FQGNSA. CDR3 loop: CASSPHGGRDQPQHF. The CDR3 DNA sequence: TGTGCCAGCAGCCCCCACGGGGGTCGAGATCAGCCCCAGCATTTT.

Many counts were recorded for this clonotype. V and J are TRBV7-2 and TRBJ2-7; unclear D gene. The CDR3 is 13 residues long. Trimming stripped 7 bases from V and 0 bases from J, with 10 bases between. The germline gives CDR1 SGHTA, CDR2 FQGNSA. The DNA for the CDR3 is TGTGCCAGCACCTCCCATCCCTCCTACGAGCAGTACTTC. This codes for CASTSHPSYEQYF.

With regard to this clonotype: Possible read error: a much larger clone is one base away. The chain joins TRBV6-2 or TRBV6-3 to TRBJ1-5; possibly TRBD1 for D (6 bases). Germline CDR1 MNHEY, CDR2 SVGEGT. This CDR3 is built from 13 residues. CDR3 DNA: TGTGCCATCAGTTGGACAGACCATCAGCCCCAGCATTTT. This encodes CAISWTDHQPQHF.

J is TRBJ2-3 and V is TRBV25-1; 8 bases fit TRBD2. Germline CDR1 is MGHDK and CDR2 is SYGVNS. CDR3 length: 15 amino acids. V gave up 3 bases and J gave up 2 bases; unmatched junction bases: 4. The CDR3 coding sequence is TGTGCCAGCAGTGAGGGCGGGGGGTCCACAGATACGCAGTATTTT. This translates into CASSEGGGSTDTQYF.

This clonotype was counted between two and nine times. The chain uses TRBV10-2 and TRBJ2-1; D ambiguous. The CDR3 spans 15 residues. Trimming took off 4 bases at V and 3 bases at J, with 13 bases between the two ends. Germline CDR1 is WSHSY and CDR2 is SAAADI. The DNA for the CDR3 is TGCGCCAGCAGTGCAGACCTCAGCTTCTACAATGAGCAGTTCTTC. Encoded protein: CASSADLSFYNEQFF.

V gene TRBV9 combines with J gene TRBJ2-2; TRBD1 might be the D (5 bases). The V and J ends lost 0 bases and 7 bases respectively, with 13 bases between them. Germline V gives CDR1 SGDLS, CDR2 YYNGEE. CDR3 length equals 15 residues. The CDR3 nucleotides are TGTGCCAGCAGCGTAGGCACCGGGCAGGGCGGGGAGCTGTTTTTT. Amino acid sequence: CASSVGTGQGGELFF.

This sequence joins TRBV4-1 and TRBJ1-1, with D possibly TRBD1 on 5 matching bases. Trimming pared 6 bases from V and 5 bases from J, leaving 13 bases between. The germline gives CDR1 MGHRA, CDR2 YSYEKL. The length of the CDR3 is 13 residues. CDR3 sequence (DNA): TGCGCCAGCAGACACGGGGGGAGTACTGAAGCTTTCTTT. The encoded protein is CASRHGGSTEAFF.

This clonotype has only a few counts. J is TRBJ1-2 and V is TRBV2, with D perhaps matching TRBD1 (5 bases). The CDR3 is 13 amino acids. Trimming stripped 5 bases from V and 8 bases from J, with 15 bases between. From germline, CDR1 is SNHLY and CDR2 FYNNEI. CDR3 sequence: CASSWTRREGYTF. The CDR3, as DNA: TGTGCCAGCAGTTGGACACGCCGGGAGGGCTACACCTTC.

This clonotype was detected only once. The gene calls are TRBV7-8 and TRBJ2-3; D is perhaps TRBD1 or TRBD2 (6 bases each). This CDR3 has 17 amino acids. Germline CDR1 reads SGHVS; CDR2 reads FQNEAQ. V lost 0 bases and J 0 bases, leaving 13 bases between the germline ends. CDR3 loop: CASSLAGGPGSTDTQYF. For the CDR3, the DNA is TGTGCCAGCAGCTTAGCGGGGGGCCCGGGAAGCACAGATACGCAGTATTTT.

This chain uses TRBV7-2 with TRBJ2-2; a possible D gene is TRBD1 (6 bases). Trimming cost V 10 bases and J 1 base, with 13 bases left between them. Germline-derived CDR1 and CDR2 are SGHTA and FQGNSA. This CDR3 region has 14 residues. In nucleotides, the CDR3 is TGTGCCATCCGAACGGGACAGAACACCGGGGAGCTGTTTTTT. It encodes CAIRTGQNTGELFF. Complete variable domain (other parts from reference TRBV7-2 and TRBJ2-2): GAGVSQSPSNKVTEKGKDVELRCDPISGHTALYWYRQSLGQGLEFLIYFQGNSAPDKSGLPSDRFSAERTGGSVSTLTIQRTQQEDSAVYLCAIRTGQNTGELFFGEGSRLTVL.

This clonotype was picked up many times. This sequence joins TRBV5-1 and TRBJ1-1, with a tentative D call TRBD1 (5 bases). The CDR3 is 14 residues long. The V and J ends lost 0 bases and 1 base respectively, with 7 bases between them. The germline V gene has CDR1 SGHRS and CDR2 YFSETQ. Written as DNA, the CDR3 is TGCGCCAGCAGCTTGGACAGGCCGAACACTGAAGCTTTCTTT. Translating it yields CASSLDRPNTEAFF.

The chain links TRBV9 to TRBJ2-1; 7 nucleotides align to TRBD2. The CDR3 loop spans 15 amino acids. CDR1 SGDLS and CDR2 YYNGEE come from the germline V gene. The V gene end was trimmed by 6 bases and the J gene end by 1 base; junction bases not matched to a gene: 7. CDR3 protein: CASTLGGGSYNEQFF. The CDR3 region has the DNA TGTGCCAGCACCCTAGGCGGGGGTTCCTACAATGAGCAGTTCTTC.

V usage is TRBV24-1 and J usage is TRBJ1-1; D not certain. The CDR3 is 15 amino acids. CDR1 and CDR2 (germline): KGHDR, SFDVKD. The ends were cut back, 3 bases at V and 1 base at J, with 11 bases in the middle. The DNA for the CDR3 is TGTGCCACCAGTGATACCCGGACGGGGAACACTGAAGCTTTCTTT. This sequence encodes CATSDTRTGNTEAFF.

This clonotype was found many times. The CDR3: CASGIQELKETQYF. CDR3 sequence (DNA): TGTGCTAGTGGGATACAGGAACTCAAGGAGACCCAGTACTTC. The chain has TRBV12-5 and TRBJ2-5, with TRBD1 as a possible D gene (5 bases). This CDR3 contains 14 residues. V was clipped by 6 bases and J by 5 bases, with 16 bases between them. The germline CDR1 and CDR2 sequences are LGHNT and FRNRAP.

This clonotype was observed a few times. This sequence joins TRBV7-2 and TRBJ2-5, with TRBD2 identical over 9 bases. The CDR3 spans 16 residues. Germline CDR1 and CDR2: SGHTA and FQGNSA. The V and J ends lost 5 bases and 2 bases, in that order; junction bases with no gene match: 9. CDR3 protein: CASSPGGRGGQETQYF. The CDR3 DNA reads TGTGCCAGCAGCCCCGGCGGGCGGGGGGGTCAAGAGACCCAGTACTTC. Looking up the rest from reference TRBV7-2 and TRBJ2-5 gives the full variable domain: GAGVSQSPSNKVTEKGKDVELRCDPISGHTALYWYRQSLGQGLEFLIYFQGNSAPDKSGLPSDRFSAERTGGSVSTLTIQRTQQEDSAVYLCASSPGGRGGQETQYFGPGTRLLVL.

This clonotype was found many times. This chain's CDR3 is CSATGLTTNEKLFF. The CDR3 DNA reads TGCAGTGCTACAGGACTGACAACTAATGAAAAACTGTTTTTT. V is TRBV20-1 and J is TRBJ1-4; D gene ambiguous. The ends were cut back, 4 bases at V and 0 bases at J, with 9 bases in the middle. The CDR3 sequence is 14 residues long. Germline V CDR1 and CDR2: DFQATT, SNEGSKA (reference sequence).

This clonotype was picked up a small number of times. The rearrangement links TRBV20-1 to TRBJ1-2; a weak D match, TRBD1 (6 bases). This CDR3 comprises 13 residues. From germline, CDR1 is DFQATT and CDR2 SNEGSKA (reference sequence). Trimming left V 6 bases short and J 5 bases short, with 16 bases between. The CDR3 protein is CSAKGGHMYGYTF. The DNA of the CDR3 is TGCAGTGCAAAAGGGGGGCATATGTATGGCTACACCTTC.

This sequence joins TRBV6-6 and TRBJ1-3; D gene ambiguous. The V and J ends lost 6 bases and 4 bases respectively, with 7 bases between them. Germline lookup yields CDR1 MNHNY and CDR2 SVGAGI (reference sequence). This CDR3 is 12 amino acids long. CDR3 sequence (DNA): TGTGCCAGCAGACCAGACGGAAACACCATATATTTT. It codes for CASRPDGNTIYF.

This sequence joins TRBV10-1 and TRBJ2-2; the D gene is possibly TRBD1 (6 bases). V lost 4 bases, J lost 7 bases, and 16 bases lay in between. This CDR3 spans 15 amino acids. In germline, CDR1 is WNHNN, CDR2 SYGVQD (reference sequence). CDR3 sequence reads: CASSGMDRLDGELFF. CDR3 nucleotides: TGCGCCAGCAGTGGGATGGACAGACTCGACGGGGAGCTGTTTTTT.

The chain couples TRBV7-6 to TRBJ2-3; unclear D gene. V lost 2 bases to trimming and J lost 2 bases, with 8 bases between them. Germline CDR1 is SGHVS and CDR2 is FNYEAQ. The CDR3 sequence is 14 residues long. CDR3 protein: CASSLNGFTDTQYF. CDR3 in DNA: TGTGCCAGCAGCTTAAACGGATTCACAGATACGCAGTATTTT.

This clonotype was counted between two and nine times. The chain has TRBV4-3 and TRBJ1-1; weak D call: TRBD1 (6 bases). Per the germline V gene, CDR1 is LGHNA and CDR2 is YSLEER. Trimming removed 3 bases from V and 5 bases from J, with 19 bases in between. This CDR3 is 16 amino acids long. This CDR3 is CASSQLGGGPGTEAFF. The DNA for the CDR3 is TGCGCCAGCAGCCAGTTGGGGGGGGGCCCGGGGACTGAAGCTTTCTTT.